Listed here are 19 T cell receptor beta chains from one sample, sequenced in a study of T cell responses to AZD1222 COVID-19 vaccine. Clones were read by immunoSEQ multiplex PCR, and TCRdb kept only the in-frame ones, dropping some. The sample has some 66,000 clones; roughly 87% are singletons. Specimen: peripheral blood, collected on day 0 of AZD1222 vaccination. The receptors shown here come from an adult in good health.

A single count supports this clone. The genes are TRBV6-5 and TRBJ2-5, with 8 nucleotides matching TRBD1. The ends lost 7 bases at V and 5 bases at J; junction bases unmatched: 3. The CDR3 covers 12 residues. Looked up from germline, CDR1 is MNHEY and CDR2 is SVGAGI. CDR3 coding DNA: TGTGCCAGCACAGGGGGCCCGGAGACCCAGTACTTC. It specifies CASTGGPETQYF.

DNA for the CDR3: TGCGCCAGCATGGATCAGGGGGCTGGGGCCAACGTCCTGACTTTC. This codes for CASMDQGAGANVLTF. The genes are TRBV5-1 and TRBJ2-6; 7 nucleotides align to TRBD1. From germline, CDR1 is SGHRS and CDR2 YFSETQ. V was clipped by 6 bases and J by 2 bases; unmatched bases: 5. The CDR3 has 15 amino acids.

The chain carries TRBV5-1 and TRBJ2-6; TRBD1 agrees at 10 bases. The CDR3 has 19 amino acids. V lost 4 bases, J lost 0 bases, and 10 bases stayed unmatched. Germline V CDR1 and CDR2: SGHRS, YFSETQ. The CDR3: CASSTSTGGKHSGANVLTF. DNA for the CDR3: TGCGCCAGCAGCACCTCGACAGGGGGCAAACACTCTGGGGCCAACGTCCTGACTTTC.

V is TRBV30 and J is TRBJ2-3; possibly TRBD1 for D (6 bases). Per germline, CDR1 GTSNPN and CDR2 SVGIG (reference sequence). The CDR3 runs 14 residues. Trimming cost V 2 bases and J 4 bases, with 13 bases left between them. Here the CDR3 DNA reads TGTGCCTGGAGTCAGGGGACCAGGGCAGATACGCAGTATTTT. This codes for CAWSQGTRADTQYF.

This chain joins TRBV19 and TRBJ2-7, with 10 bases aligning to TRBD1. The length of the CDR3 is 15 residues. Germline V gene sequence: CDR1 LNHDA, CDR2 SQIVND (reference sequence). V shed 3 bases and J 0 bases; nucleotides not matched to a gene: 2. CDR3 protein: CASSIGTGASYEQYF. CDR3 nucleotide sequence: TGTGCCAGTAGTATCGGGACAGGGGCCTCCTACGAGCAGTACTTC.

The chain joins TRBV6-2 or TRBV6-3 to TRBJ2-1; TRBD2 agrees at 12 bases. The germline gives CDR1 MNHEY, CDR2 SVGEGT. This CDR3 has 16 amino acids. V dropped 5 bases and J dropped 4; count of bases not matched to a gene: 6. DNA for the CDR3: TGTGCCAGCAGTCCCCGGACTAGCGGGGCGTACAATGAGCAGTTCTTC. Residues: CASSPRTSGAYNEQFF.

The V gene is TRBV5-1, the J gene TRBJ2-5; 10 bases are a match to TRBD2. Germline V gives CDR1 SGHRS, CDR2 YFSETQ. The CDR3 covers 15 residues. Losses at the gene ends were 0 bases for V and 5 bases for J; bases not matched to a gene: 4. The CDR3 DNA follows: TGCGCCAGCAGCTTGGAGCGGGGGGGCCGGGAGACCCAGTACTTC. Translation gives CASSLERGGRETQYF.

The chain is built from TRBV28 and TRBJ2-7; 11 positions match TRBD2. Germline-derived CDR1 and CDR2 are MDHEN and SYDVKM. Unmatched junction bases numbered 15, after V lost 5 bases and J lost 0 bases. This CDR3 comprises 19 residues. CDR3 nucleotide sequence: TGTGCCAGCAGTCGACCGGGACTAGCGGAAGCTTTCAGCTCCTACGAGCAGTACTTC. Translating gives CASSRPGLAEAFSSYEQYF. Full variable domain (rest looked up from reference TRBV28 and TRBJ2-7): DVKVTQSSRYLVKRTGEKVFLECVQDMDHENMFWYRQDPGLGLRLIYFSYDVKMKEKGDIPEGYSVSREKKERFSLILESASTNQTSMYLCASSRPGLAEAFSSYEQYFGPGTRLTVT.

V gene TRBV19 combines with J gene TRBJ2-7; 7 bases align to TRBD2. Trimming removed 6 bases from V and 1 base from J; junction bases left unmatched: 9. CDR1 and CDR2 (germline): LNHDA, SQIVND (reference sequence). The CDR3 spans 15 residues. CDR3 residues: CASSPSGIVSYEQYF. The CDR3, as DNA: TGTGCCAGTAGCCCAAGCGGGATTGTGTCCTACGAGCAGTACTTC.

The sample holds many counts of this clone. The V gene is TRBV19, the J gene TRBJ1-5; D might be TRBD1 (6 bases). The V end lost 5 bases, the J end lost 4 bases, and 9 bases lay between the germline ends. The germline gives CDR1 LNHDA, CDR2 SQIVND (reference sequence). The CDR3 loop spans 13 amino acids. The CDR3, as DNA: TGTGCCAGTAGTGGGGGGCTAAATCAGCCCCAGCATTTT. It encodes CASSGGLNQPQHF. The full variable domain, its missing parts supplied by reference TRBV19 and TRBJ1-5, is DGGITQSPKYLFRKEGQNVTLSCEQNLNHDAMYWYRQDPGQGLRLIYYSQIVNDFQKGDIAEGYSVSREKKESFPLTVTSAQKNPTAFYLCASSGGLNQPQHFGDGTRLSIL.

The chain is built from TRBV7-2 and TRBJ2-7, with 9 bases aligning to TRBD2. CDR1 and CDR2 (germline): SGHTA, FQGNSA. The CDR3 is 14 amino acids. V was pared by 5 bases and J by 2 bases, with 4 bases of the junction left unmatched. CDR3 sequence: CASSHSGGAYEQYF. CDR3 DNA sequence: TGTGCCAGCAGCCATAGCGGGGGCGCCTACGAGCAGTACTTC.

As concerns this clone: A much larger clone lies a single base off, so this may be a read error. The chain links TRBV27 to TRBJ2-7; 10 bases match TRBD1. Trimming at V came to 5 bases and at J to 3 bases, leaving 4 bases not matched to a gene. CDR1 is MNHEY and CDR2 is SMNVEV in the germline V gene (reference sequence). The CDR3 sequence is 14 residues long. The CDR3 nucleotides are TGTGCCAGCAGTCCCCGGACAGGGGGCTACGAGCAGTACTTC. Protein: CASSPRTGGYEQYF.

V is TRBV5-6 and J is TRBJ2-1, with 9 bases that match TRBD1. Germline CDR1 SGHDT, CDR2 YYEEEE. V lost 6 bases, J lost 5 bases, and 12 bases stayed unmatched. The length of the CDR3 is 16 residues. CDR3 protein: CASIWGAGQGNNEQFF. In DNA, the CDR3 is TGTGCCAGCATTTGGGGGGCGGGACAGGGAAACAATGAGCAGTTCTTC.

CDR3 in DNA: TGTGCCAGCAGCCAAGATCTAGGAACTAGCGAGTCCTACGAGCAGTACTTC. It encodes CASSQDLGTSESYEQYF. The chain recombines TRBV4-2 with TRBJ2-7, with 7 bases aligning to TRBD2. The CDR3 extends over 17 amino acids. The germline CDR1 and CDR2 sequences are LGHNA and YNFKEQ. J was trimmed by 1 base and V by 0 bases; bases with no gene match: 9.

This clone has only one observation. The gene calls are TRBV11-3 and TRBJ1-1; D is ambiguous. Germline CDR1 and CDR2: SGHNT and YENEEA. The CDR3 is 13 amino acids. The V and J ends lost 3 bases and 2 bases respectively, with 7 bases between them. The CDR3: CASSFAPNTEAFF. Here the CDR3 DNA reads TGTGCCAGCAGCTTTGCCCCTAACACTGAAGCTTTCTTT.

The genes are TRBV5-4 and TRBJ2-7; TRBD2 agrees at 7 bases. The V gene's germline CDR1 is SGHNT and CDR2 YYREEE (reference sequence). The CDR3 spans 16 residues. With 0 bases clipped from V and 4 bases from J, the junction kept 10 bases outside the gene matches. In DNA form, the CDR3 reads TGTGCCAGCAGCTTGGATAGTAGCGGGCTGCCTTACGAGCAGTACTTC. Translation: CASSLDSSGLPYEQYF.

The chain is built from TRBV30 and TRBJ1-2; 7 nucleotides line up with TRBD1. The CDR3 sequence is 13 residues long. The V gene's germline CDR1 is GTSNPN and CDR2 SVGIG (reference sequence). Trimming took 5 bases from V and 3 from J; bases not matched to a gene: 6. CDR3 sequence: CAWGAGGYYGYTF. The DNA for the CDR3 is TGTGCCTGGGGCGCAGGGGGTTACTATGGCTACACCTTC.

This rearrangement joins TRBV19 to TRBJ1-2; TRBD1 matches 8 bases. V lost 5 bases and J lost 3; bases outside the gene matches: 5. The CDR3 contains 14 residues. CDR1 is LNHDA and CDR2 is SQIVND in the germline V gene (reference sequence). CDR3 in DNA: TGTGCCAGTAGTGAGGACAGGGAGGACTATGGCTACACCTTC. As protein: CASSEDREDYGYTF.

The J gene is TRBJ1-4, the V gene TRBV5-4; TRBD1 is a possible D gene (5 bases). V was clipped by 2 bases and J by 8 bases, with 13 bases between them. The CDR3 extends over 14 amino acids. Germline V gene lookup returns CDR1 SGHNT and CDR2 YYREEE (reference sequence). In DNA, the CDR3 is TGTGCCAGCAGCTTCATGGGGGTGGGAGAAAAACTGTTTTTT. Its protein is CASSFMGVGEKLFF.